The 31 T cell receptor beta chains in this list originate from one sample, sequenced in a study of T cells in Graves' hyperthyroidism and ophthalmopathy. What was amplified from RNA transcripts were TCR beta CDR3 regions. During a first-round RT-PCR of the TCR CDR3, the HTBI primer set was used. TCRdb re-derived calls from the multiplex PCR reads in MiXCR, one entry per CDR3 protein. The table records some 580,000 distinct CDR3 sequences, approximately 15% of them present only once. The sample taken for sequencing was blood. These receptor sequences come from a woman aged 40-49 years with Graves' ophthalmopathy.

This clonotype occurred many times. V gene TRBV6-1 combines with J gene TRBJ1-6; TRBD1 aligns across 7 bases. CDR1 and CDR2 (germline): MNHNS, SASEGT. This CDR3 comprises 15 residues. V shed 5 bases, J shed 9 bases, and the junction held 10 bases outside the gene matches. CDR3 DNA sequence: TGTGCCAGCAGTTATTCAGGGGGTTTCGGTTCACCCCTCCACTTT. It encodes CASSYSGGFGSPLHF.

This clonotype was seen only a few times. The chain links TRBV10-3 to TRBJ2-7; a possible D gene is TRBD1 (5 bases). This CDR3 has 13 residues. V shed 4 bases and J shed 1 base, with 8 bases lying between them. Looked up from germline, CDR1 is ENHRY and CDR2 is SYGVKD. For the CDR3, the DNA is TGTGCCATCAGTGTTGACAGTTCCTACGAGCAGTACTTC. This sequence encodes CAISVDSSYEQYF.

This clonotype was counted a few times. The chain links TRBV6-2 or TRBV6-3 to TRBJ2-7, with D perhaps matching TRBD2 (6 bases). CDR1 is MNHEY, CDR2 SVGEGT, per germline. Trimming pared 5 bases from V and 3 bases from J, leaving 14 bases between. CDR3 length: 14 residues. In DNA form, the CDR3 reads TGTGCCAGCAGTATAGCGGCCCCGGACTACGAGCAGTACTTC. This translates into CASSIAAPDYEQYF.

This clonotype was found a few times. V usage is TRBV5-1 and J usage is TRBJ2-1; 10 nucleotides align to TRBD2. The CDR3 has 17 amino acids. The germline CDR1 and CDR2 sequences are SGHRS and YFSETQ. J was trimmed by 7 bases and V by 0 bases; bases with no gene match: 10. For the CDR3, the DNA is TGCGCCAGCAGCTTGGCCGGGCTAGCGGGAGCATGGAATGAGCAGTTCTTC. Protein sequence: CASSLAGLAGAWNEQFF.

This clonotype was found a few times. The V gene is TRBV29-1, the J gene TRBJ1-4; TRBD1 matches 7 bases. CDR3 length equals 14 residues. Per the germline V gene, CDR1 is SQVTM and CDR2 is ANQGSEA. Trimming removed 6 bases from V and 4 bases from J; junction bases left unmatched: 8. The CDR3 sequence is CSVTAGGDNEKLFF. The CDR3 nucleotides read TGCAGCGTGACCGCAGGGGGAGATAATGAAAAACTGTTTTTT.

In this sample, this clonotype turned up many times. The chain uses TRBV11-2 and TRBJ2-7; D gene uncertain. The CDR3 runs 13 residues. The V gene lost 6 bases and the J gene lost 1 base, with 10 bases spanning the gap. In germline, CDR1 is SGHAT, CDR2 FQNNGV. The CDR3 region is CASRPSRSYEQYF. CDR3 bases: TGTGCCAGCAGACCCTCGAGATCCTACGAGCAGTACTTC.

The DNA for the CDR3 is TGCGCCAGCAGCTTGGGCGCGACAGGGATCGATGAGCAGTTCTTC. Encoded protein: CASSLGATGIDEQFF. The rearrangement uses TRBV5-1 and TRBJ2-1; TRBD1 matches at 7 bases. Germline assignment: CDR1 SGHRS and CDR2 YFSETQ. J lost 8 bases, V lost 0 bases, and 8 bases had no gene match. The CDR3 sequence is 15 residues long.

The genes are TRBV2 and TRBJ2-7, with a possible D match to TRBD2 (6 bases). Germline loops: CDR1 SNHLY, CDR2 FYNNEI. V was cut by 9 bases and J by 1 base, with 16 bases left in between. This CDR3 region has 14 residues. The CDR3 loop is CARNAGISSYEQYF. The CDR3 DNA sequence: TGTGCCAGAAACGCGGGGATCTCTTCCTACGAGCAGTACTTC.

This clonotype was counted ten times or more. CDR3 residues: CSKDFGTSVDTDTQYF. The DNA for the CDR3 is TGCAGTAAGGATTTTGGGACTAGCGTTGACACAGATACGCAGTATTTT. The chain links TRBV20-1 to TRBJ2-3; 10 bases agree with TRBD2. Germline loops: CDR1 DFQATT, CDR2 SNEGSKA (reference sequence). This CDR3 has 16 amino acids. Trimming removed 8 bases from V and 2 bases from J; junction bases left unmatched: 13.

V is TRBV6-2 or TRBV6-3 and J is TRBJ2-1; 9 bases match TRBD1. CDR1 and CDR2 (germline): MNHEY, SVGEGT. The trim removed 5 bases at V and 5 bases at J, leaving 7 bases unmatched. This CDR3 spans 15 amino acids. In DNA, the CDR3 is TGTGCCAGCAGTGATTCGACAGGGGGGAACAATGAGCAGTTCTTC. Residues: CASSDSTGGNNEQFF.

Note on this clonotype: A much larger clone is a single base away; this may be a read error. This sequence joins TRBV7-9 and TRBJ1-1; D uncertain. The CDR3 sequence is 13 residues long. CDR1 is SEHNR and CDR2 is FQNEAQ in the germline V gene (reference sequence). The CDR3 here is CATSLTHDTEAFF. The CDR3 DNA is TGTGCCACCAGCTTAACCCACGACACTGAAGCTTTCTTT.

This clonotype appeared a few times. This chain joins TRBV6-6 and TRBJ1-5, with a weak D call TRBD1 (5 bases). The CDR3 extends over 14 amino acids. Germline CDR1 reads MNHNY; CDR2 reads SVGAGI (reference sequence). The germline V and J ends were trimmed by 0 bases and 7 bases, with 10 bases remaining between them. The CDR3 DNA follows: TGTGCCAGCAGTTACTCAGCGGGGGGGCAGCCCCAGCATTTT. Its protein is CASSYSAGGQPQHF.

The table lists this clonotype with a few counts. It may be a read error: a sequence one base away is much more abundant. The chain couples TRBV6-1 to TRBJ1-6; 7 positions match TRBD1. The CDR3 has 15 residues. Germline assignment: CDR1 MNHNS and CDR2 SASEGT. The CDR3 reads CAGRPAGGGNSPLHF. The CDR3 bases are TGTGCCGGCAGGCCCGCAGGGGGGGGTAATTCACCCCTCCACTTT.

The sample holds a few counts of this clonotype. One end of the junction fails to match germline, which may point to a read error. The chain carries TRBV28 and TRBJ1-1; 7 bases agree with TRBD1. Germline V gene data show CDR1 as MDHEN and CDR2 as SYDVKM. The CDR3 is 13 amino acids. CDR3 coding DNA: TGTGCCAGCAGTTTTGTGTGGTACAGGGGTCCCGTCTTT. Residues: CASSFVWYRGPVF.

This clonotype occurred many times. This chain links TRBV30 with TRBJ1-3; 7 bases fit TRBD1. With V trimmed by 3 bases and J by 3 bases, 8 bases remained unmatched. Germline values: CDR1 GTSNPN, CDR2 SVGIG (reference sequence). The CDR3 has 15 residues. In DNA form, the CDR3 reads TGTGCCTGGAGCCAAGGACAGGCCTTTGGAAACACCATATATTTT. Its translation: CAWSQGQAFGNTIYF.

The V gene is TRBV7-9, the J gene TRBJ2-7; no reliable D call. The CDR3 is 14 residues long. The germline V and J ends were trimmed by 2 bases and 2 bases, with 10 bases remaining between them. CDR1 and CDR2 (germline): SEHNR, FQNEAQ (reference sequence). The CDR3 region is CASSLLLRPYEQYF. In nucleotides, the CDR3 is TGTGCCAGCAGCTTATTGTTAAGGCCCTACGAGCAGTACTTC.

This clonotype was seen a handful of times. The chain combines TRBV5-1 with TRBJ2-5; D possibly corresponds to TRBD1 (6 bases). This CDR3 region has 15 residues. V was shortened by 3 bases and J by 5 bases, with 17 bases between the two germline ends. Per germline, CDR1 SGHRS and CDR2 YFSETQ. This CDR3 reads CASSWDPQGKETQYF. The CDR3 DNA sequence: TGCGCCAGCAGCTGGGATCCACAGGGAAAGGAGACCCAGTACTTC.

This clonotype was counted a few times. V usage is TRBV28 and J usage is TRBJ1-5, with D possibly being TRBD1 (6 bases). V lost 7 bases and J lost 7, with 11 bases in between. The CDR3 loop spans 12 amino acids. Per germline, CDR1 MDHEN and CDR2 SYDVKM. This CDR3 reads CASNQGWQPQHF. CDR3 nucleotide sequence: TGTGCCAGCAATCAGGGGTGGCAGCCCCAGCATTTT.

This clonotype was observed a few times. The chain has TRBV6-1 and TRBJ2-5, with 12 bases fitting TRBD2. Per germline, CDR1 MNHNS and CDR2 SASEGT. Trimming removed 6 bases from V and 1 base from J; junction bases left unmatched: 6. This CDR3 has 16 residues. CDR3: CASRLRLAGAQETQYF. In DNA form, the CDR3 reads TGTGCCAGCAGACTTAGACTAGCGGGGGCCCAAGAGACCCAGTACTTC.

This clonotype was seen at least ten times. The J gene is TRBJ1-1, the V gene TRBV6-1; D is perhaps TRBD1 (6 bases). V was pared by 2 bases and J by 4 bases, with 14 bases between. Germline V gene sequence: CDR1 MNHNS, CDR2 SASEGT. The CDR3 has 15 residues. The CDR3 bases are TGTGCCAGCAGTGAAAGGACAGTCGGGCGCACTGAAGCTTTCTTT. Translated, it gives CASSERTVGRTEAFF.

The chain recombines TRBV19 with TRBJ1-2; TRBD1 aligns across 8 bases. Trimming cost V 5 bases and J 7 bases; bases outside gene matches: 3. Germline V gives CDR1 LNHDA, CDR2 SQIVND (reference sequence). The CDR3 has 12 residues. The CDR3 sequence is CASSSGTGGYTF. The DNA of the CDR3 is TGTGCCAGTAGTTCCGGGACAGGTGGCTACACCTTC.

This clonotype appeared many times. The chain uses TRBV7-2 and TRBJ1-2; D is possibly TRBD1 (6 bases). CDR3 length: 15 amino acids. CDR1 is SGHTA and CDR2 is FQGNSA in the germline V gene. The V end lost 1 base, the J end lost 4 bases, and 13 bases lay between the germline ends. CDR3 residues: CASSLGAGEGYGYTF. CDR3 DNA: TGTGCCAGCAGCTTAGGGGCAGGGGAGGGCTATGGCTACACCTTC.

This clonotype was recorded many times. The V and J genes are TRBV18 and TRBJ2-5, with TRBD2 matching 7 bases. The junction had 6 bases not matched to a gene; V was cut back by 3 bases and J by 2 bases. This CDR3 region has 15 residues. Germline V gene sequence: CDR1 KGHSH, CDR2 LQKENI. CDR3 region: CASSPTGLQQETQYF. The CDR3 DNA reads TGTGCCAGCTCACCGACGGGACTACAACAAGAGACCCAGTACTTC.

This clonotype was picked up many times. The chain joins TRBV5-1 to TRBJ2-5; 7 bases fit TRBD1. CDR3 length: 15 residues. With 0 bases clipped from V and 2 bases from J, the junction kept 4 bases outside the gene matches. CDR1 is SGHRS, CDR2 YFSETQ, per germline. The CDR3 DNA reads TGCGCCAGCAGCTTGGTGGGGGACAGACAAGAGACCCAGTACTTC. It yields the protein CASSLVGDRQETQYF.

This chain uses TRBV10-3 with TRBJ2-3; D could derive from TRBD1 or TRBD2 (6 bases each). V lost 10 bases and J 3 bases, leaving 17 bases between the germline ends. The CDR3 extends over 14 amino acids. Germline CDR1 is ENHRY and CDR2 is SYGVKD. The CDR3, as DNA: TGTGCCACCTCTTTGGGGGGCGCAACAGATACGCAGTATTTT. Translating it yields CATSLGGATDTQYF.

This chain connects TRBV4-2 to TRBJ2-5; no clear D. Germline CDR1 is LGHNA and CDR2 is YNFKEQ. Trimming shortened V by 4 bases and J by 2 bases, and 11 bases separated the two germline ends. CDR3 length equals 14 residues. CDR3 loop: CASSPFQGQETQYF. CDR3 bases: TGTGCCAGCAGCCCTTTTCAAGGGCAAGAGACCCAGTACTTC.

This clonotype was seen ten or more times. This chain links TRBV2 with TRBJ1-3, with no clear D. The V gene's germline CDR1 is SNHLY and CDR2 FYNNEI. The ends were cut back, 5 bases at V and 3 bases at J, with 8 bases in the middle. This CDR3 region has 13 residues. CDR3 region: CASSPTDGNTIYF. CDR3 nucleotides: TGTGCCAGCAGTCCGACGGATGGAAACACCATATATTTT.

This clonotype showed up just a few times. The V and J genes are TRBV9 and TRBJ1-5; D ambiguous. Germline CDR1 reads SGDLS; CDR2 reads YYNGEE. The CDR3 consists of 15 residues. Trimming left V 4 bases short and J 2 bases short, with 13 bases between. The CDR3 region is CASSPTEGGNQPQHF. Here the CDR3 DNA reads TGTGCCAGCAGCCCGACTGAAGGAGGCAATCAGCCCCAGCATTTT.

This clonotype has a handful of counts. J is TRBJ2-7 and V is TRBV4-1, with D perhaps TRBD2 (6 bases). Trimming stripped 3 bases from V and 4 bases from J, with 13 bases between. Germline values: CDR1 MGHRA, CDR2 YSYEKL. CDR3 length: 14 amino acids. The CDR3 reads CASSHLTGVYEQYF. The CDR3 DNA reads as TGCGCCAGCAGCCATCTCACGGGGGTTTACGAGCAGTACTTC.

This clonotype has ten or more counts. The chain has TRBV6-2 or TRBV6-3 and TRBJ2-7; D is ambiguous. This CDR3 is built from 13 residues. V lost 8 bases and J 1 base, leaving 12 bases between the germline ends. CDR1 and CDR2 (germline): MNHEY, SVGEGT. For the CDR3, the DNA is TGTGCCAGCTCGGATCGGTCATCCTACGAGCAGTACTTC. It translates to CASSDRSSYEQYF.

This clonotype was detected many times. The V call is TRBV20-1, the J call TRBJ1-4; 7 bases are a match to TRBD1. Germline lookup yields CDR1 DFQATT and CDR2 SNEGSKA (reference sequence). After removal of 0 bases from V and 6 bases from J, the junction contained 4 bases not matched to a gene. The CDR3 is 14 residues long. Here the CDR3 reads CSARDQTGDEKLFF. CDR3 DNA sequence: TGCAGTGCTAGAGATCAAACAGGGGATGAAAAACTGTTTTTT.